This T cell receptor (beta chain) emerged from a study of regulatory T cells in long-lasting Graves disease. This clonotype was counted many times. Arm-PCR of CDR3 regions and iRepertoire HTBI primers were used to build TCR beta libraries. In the original processing: From all samples, identification returned 14 TRBJ and approximately 62 TRBV segments. TCRdb passed the multiplex PCR reads through MiXCR, listing each CDR3 protein once. The V and J calls here are based on TCRdb, not the publication. The sample holds about 660,000 distinct CDR3 sequences, 25% to 35% seen once. The V gene end was trimmed by 5 bases and the J gene end by 3 bases; junction bases not matched to a gene: 5. The CDR3 is made up of 14 amino acids. Germline V gives CDR1 MDHEN, CDR2 SYDVKM. Indicated time point: persistent/refractory GD, antithyroid drugs over 5 years with positive TRAb. Scientists built the TCR library using RNA that was extracted from PBMCs.

Specimen: peripheral blood mononuclear cells (PBMCs), collected when the disease was refractory, from a patient treated with antithyroid drugs. The chain joins TRBV28 to TRBJ1-1; TRBD1 agrees at 8 bases. The origin of this receptor is a female donor with Graves disease. Here the CDR3 reads CASSLTGGDTEAFF. CDR3 sequence (DNA): TGTGCCAGCAGTCTTACAGGGGGGGACACTGAAGCTTTCTTT.